This TCR beta chain is from a study of T cell repertoires in cytomegalovirus infection. Study-level information: Matching HLA type and CMV infection were both indicated by public TCR beta signatures. Whole-study results and caveats: In two of eight donors, the top clonotype was HLA-C-restricted CMV-specific. Carriers of CMV plus the relevant HLA were identified by cumulative public TCR beta family frequency.

TCRdb fed the reads into MiXCR, producing one record per CDR3 protein. The data contain tens of thousands of distinct CDR3 sequences, roughly 20% of them seen just once; the ten biggest clones take up around 79%. This clonotype has more than one count but fewer than ten. Its antigen is currently unknown. This CDR3 has 16 residues. The V gene end was trimmed by 6 bases and the J gene end by 7 bases; junction bases not matched to a gene: 15. CDR1 and CDR2 (germline): SQVTM, ANQGSEA. Sequenced sample: PBMCs, sequenced either directly or after in vitro stimulation (not recorded which). This TCR was recovered from a human donor in good health (CMV status not recorded). Some clones in this sample may be carry-over from other donors' samples. The rearrangement uses TRBV29-1 and TRBJ1-4; 9 bases fit TRBD1. The CDR3 loop is CSVSGTGTTQGEKLFF. The CDR3 DNA reads TGCAGCGTGTCCGGGACAGGGACCACCCAGGGTGAAAAACTGTTTTTT.